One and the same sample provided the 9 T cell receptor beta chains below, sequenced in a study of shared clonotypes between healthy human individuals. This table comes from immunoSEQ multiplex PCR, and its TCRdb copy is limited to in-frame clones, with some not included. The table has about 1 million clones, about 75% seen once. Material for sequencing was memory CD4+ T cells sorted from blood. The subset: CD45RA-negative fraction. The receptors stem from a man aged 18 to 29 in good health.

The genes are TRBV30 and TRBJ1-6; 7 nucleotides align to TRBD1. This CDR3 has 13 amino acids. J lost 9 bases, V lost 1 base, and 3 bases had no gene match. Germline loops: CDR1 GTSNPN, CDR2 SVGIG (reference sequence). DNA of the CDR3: TGTGCCTGGAGTGAACAGGGGTCTTCACCCCTCCACTTT. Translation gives CAWSEQGSSPLHF.

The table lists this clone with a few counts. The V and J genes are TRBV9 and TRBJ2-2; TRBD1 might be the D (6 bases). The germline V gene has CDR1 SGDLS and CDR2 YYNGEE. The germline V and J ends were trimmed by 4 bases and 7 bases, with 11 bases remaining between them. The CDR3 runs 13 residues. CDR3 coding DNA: TGTGCCAGCAGCCCCACAGGGTACGGGGAGCTGTTTTTT. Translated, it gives CASSPTGYGELFF.

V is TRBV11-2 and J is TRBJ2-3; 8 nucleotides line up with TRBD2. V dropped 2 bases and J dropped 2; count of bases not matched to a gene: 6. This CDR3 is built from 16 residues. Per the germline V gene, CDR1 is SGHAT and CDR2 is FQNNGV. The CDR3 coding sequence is TGTGCCAGCAGCTTATGGCGGGGGGACACCACAGATACGCAGTATTTT. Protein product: CASSLWRGDTTDTQYF.

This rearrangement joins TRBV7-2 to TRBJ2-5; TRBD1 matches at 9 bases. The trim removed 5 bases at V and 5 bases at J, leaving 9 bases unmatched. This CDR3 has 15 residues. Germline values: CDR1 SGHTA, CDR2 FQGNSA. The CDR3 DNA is TGTGCCAGCAGCGTACCTACAGGGGGCGGGGAGACCCAGTACTTC. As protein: CASSVPTGGGETQYF. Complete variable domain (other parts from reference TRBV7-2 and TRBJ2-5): GAGVSQSPSNKVTEKGKDVELRCDPISGHTALYWYRQSLGQGLEFLIYFQGNSAPDKSGLPSDRFSAERTGGSVSTLTIQRTQQEDSAVYLCASSVPTGGGETQYFGPGTRLLVL.

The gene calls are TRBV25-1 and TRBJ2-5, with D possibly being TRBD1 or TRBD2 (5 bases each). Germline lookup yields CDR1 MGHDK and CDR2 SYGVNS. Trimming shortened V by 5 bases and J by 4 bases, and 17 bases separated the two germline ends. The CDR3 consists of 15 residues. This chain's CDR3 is CASSKSRDGRETQYF. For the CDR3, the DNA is TGTGCCAGCAGTAAGAGCCGGGACGGCAGAGAGACCCAGTACTTC.

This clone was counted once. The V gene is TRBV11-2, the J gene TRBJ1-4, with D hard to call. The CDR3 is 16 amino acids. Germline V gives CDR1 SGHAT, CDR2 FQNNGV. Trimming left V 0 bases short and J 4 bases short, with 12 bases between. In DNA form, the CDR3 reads TGTGCCAGCAGCTTAGATAGGGCAAACCTTAATGAAAAACTGTTTTTT. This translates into CASSLDRANLNEKLFF.

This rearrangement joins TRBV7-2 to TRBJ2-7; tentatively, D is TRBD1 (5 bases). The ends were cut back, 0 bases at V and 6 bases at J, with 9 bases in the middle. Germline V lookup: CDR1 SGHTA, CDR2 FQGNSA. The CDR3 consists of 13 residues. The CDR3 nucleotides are TGTGCCAGCAGCTTAGCTTCTAGGGGCGAGCAGTACTTC. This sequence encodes CASSLASRGEQYF. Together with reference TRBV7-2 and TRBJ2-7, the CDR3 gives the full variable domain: GAGVSQSPSNKVTEKGKDVELRCDPISGHTALYWYRQSLGQGLEFLIYFQGNSAPDKSGLPSDRFSAERTGGSVSTLTIQRTQQEDSAVYLCASSLASRGEQYFGPGTRLTVT.

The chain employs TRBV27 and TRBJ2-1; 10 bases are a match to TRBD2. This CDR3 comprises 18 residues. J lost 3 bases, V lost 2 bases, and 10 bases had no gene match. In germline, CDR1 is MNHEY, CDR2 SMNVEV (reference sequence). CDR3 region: CASSLRGMGLAIYNEQFF. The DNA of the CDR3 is TGTGCCAGCAGTTTACGAGGGATGGGACTAGCGATCTACAATGAGCAGTTCTTC.

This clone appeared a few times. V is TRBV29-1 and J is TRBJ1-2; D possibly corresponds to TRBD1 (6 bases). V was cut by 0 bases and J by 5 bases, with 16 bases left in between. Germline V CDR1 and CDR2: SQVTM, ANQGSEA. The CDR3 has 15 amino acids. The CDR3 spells CSVEEWQGRLYGYTF. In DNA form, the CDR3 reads TGCAGCGTTGAAGAGTGGCAGGGGCGATTGTATGGCTACACCTTC.